This T cell receptor (beta chain) is from a study of a mutant IDH1 vaccine in newly diagnosed glioma. Study-level information: Patients arrived already treated with radiotherapy, temozolomide, or both, most having had both.

The time point here: week 23, last vaccination. Every single dose of the vaccine, 300 ug of mutant IDH1 20-mer peptide, came with topical imiquimod. The CDR3 spans 13 residues. Trimming cost V 0 bases and J 3 bases, with 6 bases left between them. Germline V gene lookup returns CDR1 LNHNV and CDR2 YYDKDF (reference sequence). Worth noting for this clone: The target antigen is unknown.

TCRdb's copy holds only in-frame clones and misses some; the assay was immunoSEQ multiplex PCR. The table has about 65,000 clones, 80% to 90% seen once. This clonotype originated in a man aged 25 to 40 with glioma. The starting material was PBMCs, obtained from a glioma patient whose treatment included an IDH1 peptide vaccine. The chain combines TRBV15 with TRBJ2-7; no reliable D call. The CDR3 is CATSRDKGYEQYF. Here the CDR3 DNA reads TGTGCCACCAGCAGAGATAAGGGCTACGAGCAGTACTTC.